The clone carrying this T cell receptor beta chain has only one observation. Per the authors' pipeline: For nucleated cells, counts were estimated from reference gene primer amplification. Using immunoSEQ multiplex PCR, the repertoire was profiled, and TCRdb retains in-frame clones only, with some absent. That table gives V, J and clone size, and the DNA gave D and trimming. Among around 330,000 clones listed, about nine tenths were seen once. These data belong to a study of blood T cell repertoires in COVID-19. This CDR3 spans 16 amino acids. All enrollees were roughly 18 to 90 years old and from about 24 US areas. Participants had their cohort set by participant-reported clinical history. Among Cohort 3 donors, those recovered had two negative PCRs, clearance, or symptom resolution.

V and J are TRBV21-1 and TRBJ1-5. TRBV21-1 is described as a pseudogene. The TCR comes from a man in his sixties who had recovered from COVID-19. Input material: PBMCs or T cells enriched from blood (not recorded which). For the CDR3, the DNA is TGTGCCAGCATTAATCCCTCTTTGGGAGGCAATCAGCCCCAGCATTTT. It encodes CASINPSLGGNQPQHF.